Listed below are T cell receptor beta chains from one sample, sequenced in a study of T cells after posttransplantation cyclophosphamide. Only in-frame clones appear in the TCRdb table, and some are missing; sequencing was by immunoSEQ multiplex PCR. The record shows more than 8,500 clones for this sample, with no singletons present. This specimen consisted of PBMCs, obtained nearly 360 days after allogeneic stem cell transplant with posttransplant cyclophosphamide. These receptors were collected from a male patient aged 45-59 years who received an allogeneic stem cell transplant from a related donor and was CMV-positive. Certain T cells may be donor cells from the graft. The CDR3 runs from the conserved cysteine through the conserved F or W. The order of the fields is J gene, V gene, CDR3 protein.

J gene: TRBJ1-2; V gene: TRBV6-1; CDR3 protein: CASNYPRDIDGYTF
J gene: TRBJ2-1; V gene: TRBV9; CDR3 protein: CASSWGRGAVNEQFF
J gene: TRBJ2-2; V gene: TRBV5-1; CDR3 protein: CASSSWGTSIDTGELFF
J gene: TRBJ2-5; V gene: TRBV7-2; CDR3 protein: CASSSGRTQGVRETQYF
J gene: TRBJ1-2; V gene: TRBV7-8; CDR3 protein: CASSLQQGYYGYTF
J gene: TRBJ2-3; V gene: TRBV7-7; CDR3 protein: CASSLDTRNTQYF
J gene: TRBJ1-3; V gene: TRBV27; CDR3 protein: CASSYRQGSGNTIYF
J gene: TRBJ1-1; V gene: TRBV19; CDR3 protein: CASSPNRGQGTEAFF
J gene: TRBJ2-7; V gene: TRBV18; CDR3 protein: CASSYQRGDSNEQYF
J gene: TRBJ1-6; V gene: TRBV5-1; CDR3 protein: CASSLSQERSSYNSPLHF
J gene: TRBJ2-3; V gene: TRBV29-1; CDR3 protein: CSVGQGADTQYF
J gene: TRBJ1-2; V gene: TRBV5-4; CDR3 protein: CASSVDRGFGYGYTF
J gene: TRBJ1-1; V gene: TRBV5-1; CDR3 protein: CASSFPRAGQGGTEAFF
J gene: TRBJ2-1; V gene: TRBV27; CDR3 protein: CASSFEQVPYNEQFF
J gene: TRBJ1-3; V gene: TRBV5-1; CDR3 protein: CASSLSGRVEIGNTIYF
J gene: TRBJ1-1; V gene: TRBV19; CDR3 protein: CASTSDRDMNTEAFF
J gene: TRBJ2-5; V gene: TRBV7-9; CDR3 protein: CASTGVETQYF
J gene: TRBJ2-1; V gene: TRBV11-2; CDR3 protein: CASSVQGGNNEQFF
J gene: TRBJ2-7; V gene: TRBV6-5; CDR3 protein: CASRLGLGVTYEQYF
J gene: TRBJ1-1; V gene: TRBV2; CDR3 protein: CASRLTQGAGTEAFF
J gene: TRBJ2-6; V gene: TRBV11-3; CDR3 protein: CASSSGGTGANVLTF
J gene: TRBJ2-3; V gene: TRBV5-6; CDR3 protein: CASSLPVLGLATDTQYF
J gene: TRBJ2-5; V gene: TRBV10-3; CDR3 protein: CAIARGGNQETQYF
J gene: TRBJ2-1; V gene: TRBV2; CDR3 protein: CASSVTSGRALEQFF
J gene: TRBJ1-5; V gene: TRBV2; CDR3 protein: CASSARHIGNQPQHF
J gene: TRBJ2-1; V gene: TRBV27; CDR3 protein: CASSRRTSGGANEQFF
J gene: TRBJ1-3; V gene: TRBV2; CDR3 protein: CASSEWGGPGNTIYF
J gene: TRBJ1-1; V gene: TRBV29-1; CDR3 protein: CSVVGTAMNTEAFF
J gene: TRBJ1-1; V gene: TRBV6-5; CDR3 protein: CASNIRGVNTEAFF
J gene: TRBJ1-1; V gene: TRBV7-9; CDR3 protein: CASTIRGDTEAFF
J gene: TRBJ2-7; V gene: TRBV13; CDR3 protein: CASSLGPGGSSYEQYF
J gene: TRBJ2-3; V gene: TRBV4-3; CDR3 protein: CASSQETVGLEQGTQYF
J gene: TRBJ1-5; V gene: TRBV19; CDR3 protein: CASSTHHHRESNQPQHF
J gene: TRBJ1-5; V gene: TRBV7-9; CDR3 protein: CASSSDRGNQPQHF
J gene: TRBJ2-2; V gene: TRBV7-7; CDR3 protein: CASSLAYNQEPGYNTGELFF
J gene: TRBJ1-2; V gene: TRBV19; CDR3 protein: CASTGTPINYGYTF
J gene: TRBJ1-5; V gene: TRBV7-8; CDR3 protein: CASSLTRTGTGNNQPQHF
J gene: TRBJ1-1; V gene: TRBV29-1; CDR3 protein: CSETGDSLNTEAFF
J gene: TRBJ2-5; V gene: TRBV10-3; CDR3 protein: CAISDWAGKGKETQYF
J gene: TRBJ2-3; V gene: TRBV4-3; CDR3 protein: CASSRGGANTDTQYF
J gene: TRBJ1-3; V gene: TRBV18; CDR3 protein: CASSSQGAASGNTIYF
J gene: TRBJ2-1; V gene: TRBV7-9; CDR3 protein: CASSGTGARSYNEQFF
J gene: TRBJ2-3; V gene: TRBV5-6; CDR3 protein: CASSLVADTQYF
J gene: TRBJ1-5; V gene: TRBV6-8; CDR3 protein: CASSSKPTGGNQPQHF
J gene: TRBJ2-1; V gene: TRBV29-1; CDR3 protein: CSGEGQGAYNEQFF
J gene: TRBJ2-1; V gene: TRBV19; CDR3 protein: CASSTSGGAYNEQFF
J gene: TRBJ2-7; V gene: TRBV5-5; CDR3 protein: CASSPRTGGDEQYF
J gene: TRBJ2-1; V gene: TRBV7-2; CDR3 protein: CASNPNGALGEAYEQFF
J gene: TRBJ2-2; V gene: TRBV6-5; CDR3 protein: CASSYSGNTGELFF
J gene: TRBJ1-3; V gene: TRBV4-1; CDR3 protein: CASSQTDRLGNTIYF
J gene: TRBJ1-2; V gene: TRBV27; CDR3 protein: CASSLGTGTSYGYTF
J gene: TRBJ2-1; V gene: TRBV18; CDR3 protein: CASSRGLADLVSEFF
J gene: TRBJ2-3; V gene: TRBV29-1; CDR3 protein: CSSSGLLTDTQYF